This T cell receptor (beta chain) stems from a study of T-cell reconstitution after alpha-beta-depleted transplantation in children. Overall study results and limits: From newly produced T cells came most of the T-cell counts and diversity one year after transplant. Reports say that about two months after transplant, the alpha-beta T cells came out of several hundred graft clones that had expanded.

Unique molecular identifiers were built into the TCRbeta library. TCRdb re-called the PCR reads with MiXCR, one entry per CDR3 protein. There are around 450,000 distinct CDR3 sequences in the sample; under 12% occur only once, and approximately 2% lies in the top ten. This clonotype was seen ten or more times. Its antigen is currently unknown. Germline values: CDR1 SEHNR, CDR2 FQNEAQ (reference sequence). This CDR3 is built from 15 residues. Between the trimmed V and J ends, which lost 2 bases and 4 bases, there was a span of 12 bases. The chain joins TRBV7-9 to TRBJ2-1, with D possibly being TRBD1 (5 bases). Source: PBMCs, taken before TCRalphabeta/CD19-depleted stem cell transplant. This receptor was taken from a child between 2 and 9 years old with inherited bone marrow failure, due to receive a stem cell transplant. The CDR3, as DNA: TGTGCCAGCAGCTTAAGGGGTTGGGGATACAATGAGCAGTTCTTC. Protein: CASSLRGWGYNEQFF.